This TCR beta chain stems from a study of T cells after somatic rescue of genetic block. CDR1 and CDR2 (germline): SGHTA, FQGNSA. This CDR3 comprises 16 residues. V was trimmed by 0 bases and J by 3 bases, leaving 9 bases between them. Only in-frame clones appear in the TCRdb table, and some are missing; sequencing was by immunoSEQ multiplex PCR. The sample records around 100,000 clones, about 93% being singletons. The TCR originated in a woman between 18 and 29 years old. Sequenced: peripheral blood mononuclear cells (PBMCs). The chain joins TRBV7-2 to TRBJ1-6, with no clear D. The CDR3 reads CASSLARQVYNSPLHF. CDR3 coding DNA: TGTGCCAGCAGCTTAGCAAGGCAGGTCTATAATTCACCCCTCCACTTT.